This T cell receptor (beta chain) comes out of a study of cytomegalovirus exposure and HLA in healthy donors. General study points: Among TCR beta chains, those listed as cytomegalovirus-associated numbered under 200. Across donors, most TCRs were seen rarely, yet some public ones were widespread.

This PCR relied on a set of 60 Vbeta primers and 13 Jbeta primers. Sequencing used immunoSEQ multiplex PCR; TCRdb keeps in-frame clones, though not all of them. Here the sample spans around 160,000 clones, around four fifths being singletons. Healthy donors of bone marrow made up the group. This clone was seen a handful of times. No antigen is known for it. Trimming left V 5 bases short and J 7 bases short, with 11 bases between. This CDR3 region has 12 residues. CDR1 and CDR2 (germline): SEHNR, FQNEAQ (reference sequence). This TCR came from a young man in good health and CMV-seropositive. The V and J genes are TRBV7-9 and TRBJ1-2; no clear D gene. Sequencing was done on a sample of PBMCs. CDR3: CASSTGGSGYTF. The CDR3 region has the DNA TGTGCCAGCAGCACGGGAGGTAGTGGCTACACCTTC.